Listed below are T cell receptor beta chains from one sample, sequenced in a study of blood T cell repertoires in COVID-19. TCRdb's copy holds only in-frame clones and misses some; the assay was immunoSEQ multiplex PCR. This sample has about 98,000 clones; around 90% occur once, and the top ten carry around 3%. The material sequenced was peripheral blood. Source of these receptors: a middle-aged man with active or convalescent COVID-19. The CDR3 runs from the conserved cysteine through the conserved F or W. D genes are given only for firm matches. Clone size, where shown, is once, few, many, or a class for clones that have expanded.

clone_size,d_call,j_call,v_call,cdr3_nt,cdr3_aa
once,.,TRBJ2-1,TRBV20-1,TGCAGTGCCAAGCGTTGGAATGAGCAGTTCTTC,CSAKRWNEQFF
.,.,TRBJ2-7,TRBV4-1,TGCGCCAGCAGCCAAGTGGACTCGGAGATAGGCTACGAGCAGTACTTC,CASSQVDSEIGYEQYF
.,.,TRBJ1-3,TRBV11-2,TGTGCCAGCAGCTTAGGGCCCTCTGGAAACACCATATATTTT,CASSLGPSGNTIYF
.,.,TRBJ2-2,TRBV5-1,TGCGCCAGCAGCTTGAACAGGGAATACACCGGGGAGCTGTTTTTT,CASSLNREYTGELFF
.,.,TRBJ1-1,TRBV3-1/TRBV3-2,TGTGCCAGCAGCCAAGATCATGACACTGAAGCTTTCTTT,CASSQDHDTEAFF
.,TRBD2,TRBJ2-1,TRBV12-3/TRBV12-4,TGTGCCAGCAGTTTCCCGACTAGCGGGCAGTTCTTC,CASSFPTSGQFF
.,TRBD1,TRBJ2-1,TRBV5-5,TGTGCCAGCAGCTTGGGGGACAGGGTCAACAATGAGCAGTTCTTC,CASSLGDRVNNEQFF
.,TRBD1,TRBJ2-1,TRBV7-2,TGTGCCAGCCGCTCAGGGGGCCCCTCCTACAATGAGCAGTTCTTC,CASRSGGPSYNEQFF
.,TRBD1,TRBJ1-2,TRBV5-1,TGCGCCAGCAGCGAAGGGGGCGGCTATGGCTACACCTTC,CASSEGGGYGYTF
.,TRBD1,TRBJ2-7,TRBV6-2/TRBV6-3,TGTGCCAGCAGTCCCAGACAGGGAATAACCTACGAGCAGTACTTC,CASSPRQGITYEQYF
.,TRBD1,TRBJ1-4,TRBV19,TGTGCCAGTAGTTTGCGAGGGGGCCCTAATGAAAAACTGTTTTTT,CASSLRGGPNEKLFF
.,TRBD1,TRBJ2-3,TRBV7-8,TGTGCCAGCAGCTTCCTACAGGGGGCAGATACGCAGTATTTT,CASSFLQGADTQYF
.,.,TRBJ2-3,TRBV30,TGTGCCTGGAGTGTACAATGGGGCCCCACAGATACGCAGTATTTT,CAWSVQWGPTDTQYF
once,TRBD1,TRBJ1-5,TRBV6-1,TGTGCCAGCAGTGAACAGGGGGGAGGCAATCAGCCCCAGCATTTT,CASSEQGGGNQPQHF
.,TRBD1,TRBJ2-1,TRBV6-5,TGTGCCAGCACCCGGGACAGGGAGGGTGAGCAGTTCTTC,CASTRDREGEQFF
.,TRBD1,TRBJ1-6,TRBV5-4,TGTGCCAGCAGCAAGGGACAGGGGGGCGATTCACCCCTCCACTTT,CASSKGQGGDSPLHF
.,.,TRBJ1-6,TRBV27,TGTGCCAGCAGTTTCTTGGGACAAACTCCAAATTCACCCCTCCACTTT,CASSFLGQTPNSPLHF
.,TRBD2,TRBJ2-3,TRBV19,TGTGCCAGTACCTCTAGCGGGGGGGCCCATACGCAGTATTTT,CASTSSGGAHTQYF
once,TRBD1,TRBJ1-1,TRBV27,TGTGCCAGCAGTCCAGGGGGCGTTGGCACTGAAGCTTTCTTT,CASSPGGVGTEAFF
.,.,TRBJ1-4,TRBV28,TGTGCCAGCAGCCCCCGTGGGGCGTTGGAAGAAAAACTGTTTTTT,CASSPRGALEEKLFF
.,TRBD1,TRBJ2-5,TRBV7-8,TGTGCCAGCAGCCGGACAGGGGGCATTTTCCAAGAGACCCAGTACTTC,CASSRTGGIFQETQYF
.,.,TRBJ2-3,TRBV7-2,TGTGCCAGCAGCGGTAGCCGCTGGCCCCGGATAGATACGCAGTATTTT,CASSGSRWPRIDTQYF
.,.,TRBJ2-3,TRBV27,TGTGCCAGCAGCTCACTCGACCTAGGTGATACAGATACGCAGTATTTT,CASSSLDLGDTDTQYF
.,.,TRBJ2-1,TRBV7-2,TGTGCCAGCAGCTTAATGCCTTCAGGGCAGTTCTTC,CASSLMPSGQFF
.,.,TRBJ2-1,TRBV21-1,TGTGCCAGCAGCAAGGGGGGTGAGCAGTTCTTC,CASSKGGEQFF
.,TRBD1,TRBJ1-5,TRBV27,TGTGCCAGCAGTTTCGGGACAGGGGACCAGCCCCAGCATTTT,CASSFGTGDQPQHF
.,TRBD1,TRBJ2-7,TRBV10-1,TGCGCCAGCAGGGGACAGGGGGCTCTCCAGTACTTC,CASRGQGALQYF